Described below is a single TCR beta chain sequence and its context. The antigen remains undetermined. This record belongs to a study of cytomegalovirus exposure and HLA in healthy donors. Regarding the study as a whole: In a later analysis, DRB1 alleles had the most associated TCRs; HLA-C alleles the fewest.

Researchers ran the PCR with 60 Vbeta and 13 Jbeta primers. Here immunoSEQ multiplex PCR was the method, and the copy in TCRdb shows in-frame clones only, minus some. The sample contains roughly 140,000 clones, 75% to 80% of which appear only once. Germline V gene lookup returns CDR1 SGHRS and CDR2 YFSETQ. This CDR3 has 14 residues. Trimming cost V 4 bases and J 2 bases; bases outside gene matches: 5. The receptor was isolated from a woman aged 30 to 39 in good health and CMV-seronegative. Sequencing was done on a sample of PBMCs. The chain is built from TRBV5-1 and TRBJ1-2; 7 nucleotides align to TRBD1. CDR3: CASSPGDRNYGYTF. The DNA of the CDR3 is TGCGCCAGCAGCCCCGGGGACAGAAACTATGGCTACACCTTC.